This passage covers 21 T cell receptor beta chains from one sample sequenced in a study of blood T cell repertoires in COVID-19. The method was immunoSEQ multiplex PCR; TCRdb's version includes in-frame clones alone and lacks a portion of them. The sample has about 270,000 clones, approximately 87% seen once. Material for sequencing was peripheral blood. The origin of the receptors is a woman in her fifties or sixties with acute or convalescent COVID-19.

J is TRBJ2-5 and V is TRBV2, with a weak D call TRBD1 (7 bases). Germline assignment: CDR1 SNHLY and CDR2 FYNNEI. This CDR3 is 16 amino acids long. Trimming stripped 3 bases from V and 4 bases from J, with 18 bases between. For the CDR3, the DNA is TGTGCCAGCAGTGACGAACAGGGGAGGTTAAGAGAGACCCAGTACTTC. Encoded protein: CASSDEQGRLRETQYF.

The chain couples TRBV5-6 to TRBJ1-6, with a tentative D call TRBD1 (5 bases). V was shortened by 5 bases and J by 7 bases, with 7 bases between the two germline ends. The germline CDR1 and CDR2 sequences are SGHDT and YYEEEE. This CDR3 has 12 residues. The chain's CDR3 is CASRTGNSPLHF. The CDR3, as DNA: TGTGCCAGCAGAACAGGAAATTCACCCCTCCACTTT.

V usage is TRBV11-2 and J usage is TRBJ1-6, with 8 bases matching TRBD1. Unmatched junction bases numbered 5, after V lost 6 bases and J lost 7 bases. Germline CDR1 and CDR2: SGHAT and FQNNGV. This CDR3 is 14 amino acids long. This CDR3 is CASRPGQVNSPLHF. In nucleotides, the CDR3 is TGTGCCAGCAGACCGGGACAGGTCAATTCACCCCTCCACTTT. The full variable domain, rest sourced from reference TRBV11-2 and TRBJ1-6, is EAGVAQSPRYKIIEKRQSVAFWCNPISGHATLYWYQQILGQGPKLLIQFQNNGVVDDSQLPKDRFSAERLKGVDSTLKIQPAKLEDSAVYLCASRPGQVNSPLHFGNGTRLTVT.

This clone was picked up a small number of times. The germline gene is not matched at one end of the junction; a read error may be the cause. The V call is TRBV28, the J call TRBJ2-2, with 10 nucleotides matching TRBD2. CDR3 length: 19 amino acids. Per germline, CDR1 MDHEN and CDR2 SYDVKM. CDR3 DNA: TGTGCCAGCAGTTCACCTCTCGGGCTAGCGGGAGCACGACACCGGGGAGCTGTTTTT. Its translation is CASSSPLGLAGARHRGAVF.

This clone appeared a single time. The chain combines TRBV24-1 with TRBJ2-3; 7 bases match TRBD2. The CDR3 runs 13 residues. The V and J ends lost 7 bases and 2 bases, in that order; junction bases with no gene match: 2. Germline V CDR1 and CDR2: KGHDR, SFDVKD. CDR3 bases: TGTGCCACCAGAAGCGGGGACACAGATACGCAGTATTTT. Translation: CATRSGDTDTQYF.

The chain combines TRBV7-2 with TRBJ2-7; a possible D gene is TRBD2 (6 bases). The CDR3 length is 14 residues. Germline V gene sequence: CDR1 SGHTA, CDR2 FQGNSA. Trimming cost V 5 bases and J 7 bases, with 18 bases left between them. The CDR3 loop reads CASSPGLAAGEQYF. The CDR3 coding sequence is TGTGCCAGCAGCCCGGGACTCGCGGCAGGGGAGCAGTACTTC.

V and J are TRBV7-8 and TRBJ2-1; 10 nucleotides align to TRBD2. CDR1 is SGHVS and CDR2 is FQNEAQ in the germline V gene. V lost 7 bases and J lost 10; bases outside the gene matches: 10. The CDR3 spans 14 residues. The CDR3 nucleotides are TGTGCCAGCACCGAGCGGGAGGGCCATTGGGAGCAGTTCTTC. Amino acids: CASTEREGHWEQFF.

This clone was seen many times. This chain joins TRBV19 and TRBJ1-5; TRBD1 aligns across 8 bases. CDR1 is LNHDA and CDR2 is SQIVND in the germline V gene (reference sequence). J gave up 0 bases and V 6 bases, and 10 bases lay outside the gene matches. The CDR3 has 17 amino acids. DNA of the CDR3: TGTGCCAGTAGACCCGGACAGGGCGCTTATAGCAATCAGCCCCAGCATTTT. This sequence encodes CASRPGQGAYSNQPQHF.

This chain links TRBV18 with TRBJ1-6, with 7 bases lining up with TRBD1. CDR1 is KGHSH, CDR2 LQKENI, per germline. The CDR3 sequence is 15 residues long. Trimming cost V 2 bases and J 6 bases; bases outside gene matches: 4. The CDR3 nucleotides are TGTGCCAGCTCACCAGTTACAGGGGTTAATTCACCCCTCCACTTT. This codes for CASSPVTGVNSPLHF.

The chain recombines TRBV4-2 with TRBJ1-6; the D is unclear. Trimming stripped 0 bases from V and 0 bases from J, with 9 bases between. The CDR3 spans 17 residues. Germline V gives CDR1 LGHNA, CDR2 YNFKEQ. In DNA form, the CDR3 reads TGTGCCAGCAGCCAAGATCCGGGAACCTCCTATAATTCACCCCTCCACTTT. The encoded protein is CASSQDPGTSYNSPLHF.

The genes are TRBV6-2 or TRBV6-3 and TRBJ1-5; a possible D gene is TRBD1 (6 bases). The CDR3 has 14 amino acids. Trimming left V 6 bases short and J 0 bases short, with 9 bases between. Germline V lookup: CDR1 MNHEY, CDR2 SVGEGT. CDR3 in DNA: TGTGCCAGCAGCGGACAGTATAGCAATCAGCCCCAGCATTTT. This encodes CASSGQYSNQPQHF.

This chain links TRBV5-1 with TRBJ2-3; TRBD1 agrees at 10 bases. Trimming took 4 bases from V and 7 from J; bases not matched to a gene: 9. The CDR3 totals 15 residues. The V gene's germline CDR1 is SGHRS and CDR2 YFSETQ. The CDR3 DNA sequence: TGCGCCAGCAGCCCCGGGACAGGGGAAATGAATACGCAGTATTTT. Translated, it gives CASSPGTGEMNTQYF. The whole variable domain, filled in from reference TRBV5-1 and TRBJ2-3, reads KAGVTQTPRYLIKTRGQQVTLSCSPISGHRSVSWYQQTPGQGLQFLFEYFSETQRNKGNFPGRFSGRQFSNSRSEMNVSTLELGDSALYLCASSPGTGEMNTQYFGPGTRLTVL.

The chain is built from TRBV19 and TRBJ2-1, with 11 bases that match TRBD2. Unmatched junction bases numbered 3, after V lost 3 bases and J lost 2 bases. Germline assignment: CDR1 LNHDA and CDR2 SQIVND (reference sequence). The CDR3 is 16 amino acids. CDR3: CASSILSGRAYNEQFF. In DNA, the CDR3 is TGTGCCAGTAGTATCCTTAGCGGGAGGGCCTACAATGAGCAGTTCTTC.

This clone has just one count. V gene TRBV19 combines with J gene TRBJ1-1, with D possibly being TRBD1 (5 bases). Trimming cost V 1 base and J 5 bases, with 11 bases left between them. Germline V gives CDR1 LNHDA, CDR2 SQIVND (reference sequence). The CDR3 extends over 14 amino acids. The CDR3 is CASSIVQVSTEAFF. As DNA, the CDR3 is TGTGCCAGTAGTATAGTACAGGTATCGACTGAAGCTTTCTTT.

This clone showed up just a few times. The chain combines TRBV19 with TRBJ2-1; 11 positions match TRBD1. Germline V gene data show CDR1 as LNHDA and CDR2 as SQIVND (reference sequence). CDR3 length equals 15 residues. With 6 bases clipped from V and 5 bases from J, the junction kept 6 bases outside the gene matches. CDR3 DNA sequence: TGTGCCAGTAGACCGGACAGGGGGCGCAACAATGAGCAGTTCTTC. It codes for CASRPDRGRNNEQFF. The entire variable domain, with the rest obtained from reference TRBV19 and TRBJ2-1, is as follows: DGGITQSPKYLFRKEGQNVTLSCEQNLNHDAMYWYRQDPGQGLRLIYYSQIVNDFQKGDIAEGYSVSREKKESFPLTVTSAQKNPTAFYLCASRPDRGRNNEQFFGPGTRLTVL.

This clone has only a few counts. V is TRBV7-3 and J is TRBJ2-3; TRBD2 might be the D (6 bases). The V and J ends lost 5 bases and 6 bases respectively, with 15 bases between them. This CDR3 is 14 amino acids long. CDR1 is SGHTA and CDR2 is FQGTGA in the germline V gene. CDR3 DNA: TGTGCCAGCAGCCGACGGACTGGGGGGGATACGCAGTATTTT. Protein: CASSRRTGGDTQYF.

As to this clone: This specimen includes other DNA sequences encoding the same CDR3. The chain carries TRBV5-1 and TRBJ2-6; D not certain. V was cut by 0 bases and J by 4 bases, with 2 bases left in between. This CDR3 is built from 13 residues. Germline V lookup: CDR1 SGHRS, CDR2 YFSETQ. The CDR3 loop is CASSLAGANVLTF. In DNA, the CDR3 is TGCGCCAGCAGCTTGGCAGGGGCCAACGTCCTGACTTTC.

CDR3 amino acids: CSAWGGQGTVEQYF. Here the CDR3 DNA reads TGCAGCGCCTGGGGCGGACAGGGAACTGTCGAGCAGTACTTC. V is TRBV29-1 and J is TRBJ2-7; 8 nucleotides agree with TRBD1. There are 14 residues in the CDR3. Unmatched junction bases numbered 14, after V lost 7 bases and J lost 6 bases. Germline-derived CDR1 and CDR2 are SQVTM and ANQGSEA.

V and J are TRBV5-1 and TRBJ2-5; D is perhaps TRBD2 (5 bases). V dropped 4 bases and J dropped 5 bases, with 12 bases sitting between them. Germline V gives CDR1 SGHRS, CDR2 YFSETQ. This CDR3 contains 13 residues. This chain's CDR3 is CASSPGITETQYF. The CDR3 DNA reads as TGCGCCAGCAGCCCGGGGATTACCGAGACCCAGTACTTC.

The chain is built from TRBV27 and TRBJ1-5; D not certain. V lost 1 base and J lost 4, with 8 bases in between. The CDR3 is 14 residues long. Germline values: CDR1 MNHEY, CDR2 SMNVEV (reference sequence). The CDR3 nucleotides read TGTGCCAGCAGTTTATGGGGAGGTAATCAGCCCCAGCATTTT. As protein: CASSLWGGNQPQHF.

The chain carries TRBV7-9 and TRBJ1-1; 11 bases agree with TRBD1. CDR3 length: 14 amino acids. In germline, CDR1 is SEHNR, CDR2 FQNEAQ (reference sequence). The V segment lost 4 bases and the J segment 7 bases; nucleotides outside the gene matches: 5. The CDR3 region has the DNA TGTGCCAGCAGCTCGCTGGACAGGGGGCATGAAGCTTTCTTT. Its protein product is CASSSLDRGHEAFF.